The 14 T cell receptor beta chains below all came from one sample that was sequenced in a study of T cell responses to AZD1222 COVID-19 vaccine. The repertoire was sequenced with immunoSEQ multiplex PCR; TCRdb's copy has only in-frame clones and lacks some. Of more than 150,000 clones in the sample, approximately 94% were seen once. The source was peripheral blood, collected on day 0 of AZD1222 vaccination. These receptors were collected from an adult in good health.

This chain uses TRBV6-5 with TRBJ2-3, with D possibly being TRBD1 (6 bases). Germline lookup yields CDR1 MNHEY and CDR2 SVGAGI. The CDR3 covers 15 residues. The CDR3 nucleotides read TGTTGGACATCCGAGGGGGACATAAGCACAGATACGCAGTATTTT. It yields the protein CWTSEGDISTDTQYF.

DNA of the CDR3: TGTGCCAGCAGTGAATACCCGGGCGACAATGAGCAGTTCTTC. Residues: CASSEYPGDNEQFF. V usage is TRBV6-1 and J usage is TRBJ2-1, with unresolved D. V lost 2 bases to trimming and J lost 5 bases, with 10 bases between them. CDR1 and CDR2 (germline): MNHNS, SASEGT. The CDR3 length is 14 residues.

The chain carries TRBV28 and TRBJ2-1, with D possibly matching TRBD1 (6 bases). The germline V gene encodes CDR1 MDHEN and CDR2 SYDVKM. The CDR3 extends over 17 amino acids. Trimming removed 5 bases from V and 0 bases from J, with 17 bases in between. CDR3 nucleotides: TGTGCCAGCAGTGGGGGCTGGGAAGCAGGCTCCTACAATGAGCAGTTCTTC. Protein product: CASSGGWEAGSYNEQFF. The full variable domain, with the rest looked up from reference TRBV28 and TRBJ2-1, is DVKVTQSSRYLVKRTGEKVFLECVQDMDHENMFWYRQDPGLGLRLIYFSYDVKMKEKGDIPEGYSVSREKKERFSLILESASTNQTSMYLCASSGGWEAGSYNEQFFGPGTRLTVL.

J is TRBJ2-1 and V is TRBV28, with 7 bases that match TRBD2. Germline CDR1 MDHEN, CDR2 SYDVKM. The trim removed 3 bases at V and 12 bases at J, leaving 14 bases unmatched. This CDR3 contains 15 residues. The CDR3 bases are TGTGCCAGCAGTTTGGAGGGAGGGCCTCAACGGTGGCAGTTCTTC. Translation: CASSLEGGPQRWQFF.

The sample holds one count of this clone. The chain recombines TRBV7-2 with TRBJ2-5; 8 bases map to TRBD2. The CDR3 consists of 17 residues. CDR1 is SGHTA, CDR2 FQGNSA, per germline. The trim removed 1 base at V and 5 bases at J, leaving 12 bases unmatched. As DNA, the CDR3 is TGTGCCAGCAGCTTAGGAAGCTTGCGGGAGGTGGTGGAGACCCAGTACTTC. It specifies CASSLGSLREVVETQYF.

This chain uses TRBV28 with TRBJ2-1; 15 nucleotides line up with TRBD2. From germline, CDR1 is MDHEN and CDR2 SYDVKM. V trimming: 2 bases; J trimming: 13 bases; junction bases outside the gene matches: 6. The CDR3 runs to 15 residues. CDR3 amino acids: CASSLRTSGRGVQFF. The CDR3 DNA sequence: TGTGCCAGCAGTTTAAGGACTAGCGGGAGGGGCGTCCAGTTCTTC.

The chain joins TRBV9 to TRBJ2-7, with D perhaps matching TRBD2 (6 bases). In germline, CDR1 is SGDLS, CDR2 YYNGEE. V was cut by 0 bases and J by 4 bases, with 14 bases left in between. The CDR3 spans 15 residues. The CDR3 DNA reads as TGTGCCAGCAGCGTAGCGGAGGGAAGGTTTTACGAGCAGTACTTC. This codes for CASSVAEGRFYEQYF.

This clone was seen once. V usage is TRBV6-5 and J usage is TRBJ1-2; perhaps TRBD1 as D (5 bases). Germline V gene lookup returns CDR1 MNHEY and CDR2 SVGAGI. Trimming shortened V by 7 bases and J by 6 bases, and 21 bases separated the two germline ends. This CDR3 contains 15 residues. CDR3 amino acids: CASNAQGWSVDGYTF. The CDR3 DNA sequence: TGTGCCAGCAACGCTCAGGGTTGGTCGGTAGATGGCTACACCTTC.

The chain has TRBV5-3 and TRBJ2-3, with TRBD2 identical over 13 bases. TRBV5-3 qualifies as an ORF whose function is uncertain. This CDR3 contains 19 residues. The V segment lost 4 bases and the J segment 9 bases; nucleotides outside the gene matches: 20. The CDR3 is CARSATTSGRDHCNGTQYF. The CDR3 DNA reads as TGTGCCAGAAGCGCGACCACTAGCGGGAGGGATCACTGTAATGGCACGCAGTATTTT.

This rearrangement joins TRBV19 to TRBJ1-2; D uncertain. The germline gives CDR1 LNHDA, CDR2 SQIVND (reference sequence). Trimming cost V 7 bases and J 6 bases, with 15 bases left between them. This CDR3 has 13 amino acids. CDR3 sequence (DNA): TGTGCCAGTAACTCGGGGAGGCTTAATGGCTACACCTTC. It translates to CASNSGRLNGYTF.

This clone was detected only once. The chain joins TRBV9 to TRBJ2-5; the D is unclear. Trimming shortened V by 0 bases and J by 4 bases, and 7 bases separated the two germline ends. Per germline, CDR1 SGDLS and CDR2 YYNGEE. The CDR3 has 13 amino acids. CDR3 sequence reads: CASSVADTETQYF. For the CDR3, the DNA is TGTGCCAGCAGCGTAGCTGATACAGAGACCCAGTACTTC.

This clone was detected ten times or more. J is TRBJ1-5 and V is TRBV19; the D gene is possibly TRBD1 (5 bases). This CDR3 has 16 residues. V was trimmed by 8 bases and J by 2 bases, leaving 19 bases between them. Germline V gene sequence: CDR1 LNHDA, CDR2 SQIVND (reference sequence). The CDR3 DNA is TGTGCCAGTTCATGGGCGGGGGTAGCGGGCAATCAGCCCCAGCATTTT. It yields the protein CASSWAGVAGNQPQHF.

The V call is TRBV9, the J call TRBJ1-2, with D tentatively TRBD1 (5 bases). The CDR3 is 13 residues long. CDR1 is SGDLS, CDR2 YYNGEE, per germline. V lost 0 bases and J 6 bases, leaving 9 bases between the germline ends. The CDR3 nucleotides read TGTGCCAGCAGCGTAGCGCAGGGCGATGGCTACACCTTC. It translates to CASSVAQGDGYTF. Full variable domain (outside the CDR3, taken from reference TRBV9 and TRBJ1-2): DSGVTQTPKHLITATGQRVTLRCSPRSGDLSVYWYQQSLDQGLQFLIQYYNGEERAKGNILERFSAQQFPDLHSELNLSSLELGDSALYFCASSVAQGDGYTFGSGTRLTVV.

V and J are TRBV5-1 and TRBJ2-2, with D perhaps being TRBD1 or TRBD2 (5 bases each). The CDR3 has 14 residues. CDR1 is SGHRS and CDR2 is YFSETQ in the germline V gene. The V gene lost 7 bases and the J gene lost 0 bases, with 10 bases spanning the gap. The CDR3 nucleotides are TGCGCCAGCCGACGGGACCCGAACACCGGGGAGCTGTTTTTT. Its protein product is CASRRDPNTGELFF.